These T cell receptor beta chains were read from a single sample in a study of blood T cell repertoires in COVID-19. The method was immunoSEQ multiplex PCR; TCRdb's version includes in-frame clones alone and lacks a portion of them. Among fewer than 85,000 clones listed, 60% to 80% were seen once. The sequencing input was peripheral blood. The receptors stem from a man aged 70-80 years with COVID-19, enrolled during active disease. Both conserved end residues are part of each CDR3. The order of the fields is V gene, clone size, D gene, J gene, CDR3 protein, CDR3 DNA. The D gene is left open where the match is weak. Only part of the rows carry a size: once, few, many, or a class if the clone is expanded.

>TRBV28|few|TRBD1|TRBJ1-5
CASTNLDRGNQPQHF
TGTGCCAGCACCAATCTGGACAGGGGCAATCAGCCCCAGCATTTT
>TRBV7-3|NA|TRBD1|TRBJ2-7
CASSLNPPGTGGDEQYF
TGTGCCAGCAGCTTAAACCCGCCTGGGACAGGGGGGGACGAGCAGTACTTC
>TRBV10-3|NA|TRBD1|TRBJ2-7
CAISERMDRGLNEQYF
TGTGCCATCAGTGAGCGAATGGACAGGGGGCTAAACGAGCAGTACTTC
>TRBV10-3|NA|TRBD1|TRBJ1-5
CAISGQGNQPQHF
TGTGCCATCAGTGGACAGGGGAATCAGCCCCAGCATTTT
>TRBV27|NA|NA|TRBJ2-5
CASSSEWGVETQYF
TGTGCCAGCAGTAGCGAGTGGGGGGTGGAGACCCAGTACTTC
>TRBV2|NA|TRBD1|TRBJ1-1
CASGQETNTEAFF
TGTGCCAGTGGACAGGAAACGAACACTGAAGCTTTCTTT
>TRBV10-3|few|NA|TRBJ1-1
CASQRTSKGEAFF
TGTGCCAGCCAGAGGACATCCAAGGGTGAAGCTTTCTTT
>TRBV28|NA|NA|TRBJ1-5
CASTQGFANQPQHF
TGTGCCAGCACCCAGGGGTTCGCTAATCAGCCCCAGCATTTT
>TRBV28|NA|TRBD2|TRBJ2-1
CASSLLAGGRFYNEQFF
TGTGCCAGCAGTCTCCTAGCGGGAGGGCGGTTCTACAATGAGCAGTTCTTC
>TRBV28|NA|TRBD1|TRBJ2-7
CASSFGDRVLSYEQYF
TGTGCCAGCAGTTTTGGGGACAGGGTCCTCTCCTACGAGCAGTACTTC
>TRBV7-2|few|NA|TRBJ1-5
CASSLAGGNQPQHF
TGTGCCAGCAGCTTAGCGGGGGGGAATCAGCCCCAGCATTTT
>TRBV18|NA|TRBD1|TRBJ1-3
CASSPKTGQGTGNTIYF
TGTGCCAGCTCACCTAAGACGGGACAGGGGACTGGAAACACCATATATTTT
>TRBV19|few|NA|TRBJ2-2
CASMSTGELFF
TGTGCCAGTATGTCAACCGGGGAGCTGTTTTTT
>TRBV5-1|NA|NA|TRBJ2-7
CASSSQTGTTSYEQYF
TGCGCCAGCAGCAGCCAAACCGGGACAACTTCCTACGAGCAGTACTTC
>TRBV28|NA|TRBD1|TRBJ2-7
CASTPGQSYEQYF
TGTGCCAGCACTCCGGGACAGAGCTACGAGCAGTACTTC
>TRBV7-2|NA|NA|TRBJ1-2
CASSLGSGHYGYTF
TGTGCCAGCAGCTTAGGGTCAGGGCACTATGGCTACACCTTC
>TRBV4-1|NA|NA|TRBJ1-2
CASSQVTGSNYGYTF
TGCGCCAGCAGCCAAGTAACCGGGTCCAACTATGGCTACACCTTC
>TRBV6-5|NA|NA|TRBJ1-1
CASSKSQGMNTEAFF
TGTGCCAGCAGTAAATCGCAGGGGATGAACACTGAAGCTTTCTTT
>TRBV7-7|NA|NA|TRBJ2-5
CASRRLGGPQETQYF
TGTGCTAGCAGGCGTCTGGGGGGGCCCCAAGAGACCCAGTACTTC
>TRBV4-3|NA|NA|TRBJ1-1
CASSPRLLMNTEAFF
TGCGCCAGCAGCCCCCGTTTACTTATGAACACTGAAGCTTTCTTT
>TRBV15|NA|NA|TRBJ1-6
CATSRGGGDSPLHF
TGTGCCACCAGCAGGGGGGGTGGGGATTCACCCCTCCACTTT
>TRBV4-1|NA|TRBD2|TRBJ2-2
CASSPGLAGELFF
TGCGCCAGCAGCCCAGGACTAGCCGGGGAGCTGTTTTTT
>TRBV2|NA|NA|TRBJ1-2
CASSRQPPYGYTF
TGTGCCAGCAGCCGACAGCCCCCCTATGGCTACACCTTC
>TRBV7-9|NA|TRBD1|TRBJ1-5
CASSLAGTGATQHF
TGTGCCAGCAGCTTAGCGGGGACAGGGGCGACCCAGCATTTT
>TRBV7-7|NA|NA|TRBJ2-2
CASSLGSNTNGELFF
TGTGCTAGCAGCTTAGGGTCAAACACCAACGGGGAGCTGTTTTTT
>TRBV27|few|NA|TRBJ2-7
CASKGGGTNPREQYF
TGTGCCAGCAAGGGGGGGGGCACGAACCCCCGCGAGCAGTACTTC
>TRBV6-5|NA|NA|TRBJ1-2
CASSFDGYYGYTF
TGTGCCAGCAGTTTCGACGGGTACTATGGCTACACCTTC